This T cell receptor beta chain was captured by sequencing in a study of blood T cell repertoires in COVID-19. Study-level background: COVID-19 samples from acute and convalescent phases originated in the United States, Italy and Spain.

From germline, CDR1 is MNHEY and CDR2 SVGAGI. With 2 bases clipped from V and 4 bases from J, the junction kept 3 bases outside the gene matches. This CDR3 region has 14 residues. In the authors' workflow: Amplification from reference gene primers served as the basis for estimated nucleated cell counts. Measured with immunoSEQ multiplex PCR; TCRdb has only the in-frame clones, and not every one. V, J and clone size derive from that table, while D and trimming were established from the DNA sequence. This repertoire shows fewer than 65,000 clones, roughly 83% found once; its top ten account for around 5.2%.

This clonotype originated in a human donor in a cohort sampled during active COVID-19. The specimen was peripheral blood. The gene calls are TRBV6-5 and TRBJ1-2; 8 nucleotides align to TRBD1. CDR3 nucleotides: TGTGCCAGCAGTTACAGGACAGGGAGCTATGGCTACACCTTC. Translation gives CASSYRTGSYGYTF.